This T cell receptor (beta chain) was profiled in a study of CD8 T cells in ankylosing spondylitis. Study-level results: Previous work reported some of these motif variants in the synovial fluid and blood of reactive arthritis. Reportedly, disease-linked clones are significantly enriched in ankylosing spondylitis patients' matched synovial fluid. Made up of about eight highly homologous variants, a TCR beta motif appeared characteristic of ankylosing spondylitis blood.

Researchers built TCR beta libraries using quantitative 5'-RACE with molecular barcodes. TCRdb redid the calling of the 5' RACE reads with MiXCR, one entry per CDR3 protein. The sample includes 200,000 to 250,000 distinct CDR3 sequences, roughly a tenth seen only once; the top ten take around a fifth. This clonotype was recorded many times. Its specificity is not known. The specimen sequenced was blood, either unsorted or a sorted T cell fraction (not recorded which). This sequence originates from a male donor with ankylosing spondylitis or in good health (not recorded which).

CDR3 sequence reads: CSALPLAPRTYNEQFF. CDR3 bases: TGCAGTGCCCTCCCCCTAGCGCCCCGTACGTACAATGAGCAGTTCTTC. J is TRBJ2-1 and V is TRBV20-1; D is possibly TRBD2 (6 bases). CDR1 and CDR2 from the germline V gene are DFQATT and SNEGSKA (reference sequence). The length of the CDR3 is 16 residues. Trimming removed 6 bases at V and 4 bases at J, with 22 bases between.